These 25 T cell receptor beta chains originate from one sample sequenced in a study of T cell responses to AZD1222 COVID-19 vaccine. Libraries were prepared by immunoSEQ multiplex PCR; TCRdb keeps only in-frame clonotypes and omits some of them. The sample consists of more than 140,000 clones, 90% to 95% of them appearing once. The starting material was peripheral blood, obtained on day 0 of AZD1222 vaccination. All receptors come from an adult in good health.

This rearrangement joins TRBV2 to TRBJ2-5; D possibly corresponds to TRBD1 (5 bases). V lost 1 base to trimming and J lost 1 base, with 10 bases between them. Germline CDR1 is SNHLY and CDR2 is FYNNEI. This CDR3 spans 15 amino acids. The CDR3 protein is CASSEEGLPQETQYF. DNA of the CDR3: TGTGCCAGCAGTGAAGAGGGGCTACCCCAAGAGACCCAGTACTTC.

V and J are TRBV7-2 and TRBJ1-4; 8 bases match TRBD1. The CDR3 is 16 amino acids. Germline CDR1 SGHTA, CDR2 FQGNSA. The J segment lost 4 bases and the V segment lost 5 bases, leaving 9 bases of the junction unmatched. The CDR3 DNA is TGTGCCAGCAGCCCCCCATTAGGACAGGGTAATGAAAAACTGTTTTTT. Protein product: CASSPPLGQGNEKLFF.

This chain connects TRBV6-1 to TRBJ1-2; 8 positions match TRBD1. V trimming: 3 bases; J trimming: 8 bases; junction bases outside the gene matches: 5. The germline V gene has CDR1 MNHNS and CDR2 SASEGT. The CDR3 is made up of 13 amino acids. The CDR3 nucleotides are TGTGCCAGCAGTGACGGGACAGGCGGGGGCTACACCTTC. Amino acids: CASSDGTGGGYTF.

The chain recombines TRBV15 with TRBJ1-4, with D unclear. Looked up from germline, CDR1 is LNHNV and CDR2 is YYDKDF (reference sequence). V was pared by 0 bases and J by 4 bases, with 12 bases between. The CDR3 contains 16 residues. The CDR3 spells CATSRDLGQNNEKLFF. The CDR3 region has the DNA TGTGCCACCAGCAGAGATCTTGGCCAGAATAATGAAAAACTGTTTTTT.

The V and J genes are TRBV28 and TRBJ2-7; TRBD2 aligns across 8 bases. Trimming removed 2 bases from V and 8 bases from J; junction bases left unmatched: 8. Per germline, CDR1 MDHEN and CDR2 SYDVKM. The CDR3 is 14 residues long. DNA for the CDR3: TGTGCCAGCAGTTTACAGCGGGAGATACCAAAGCAGTACTTC. It encodes CASSLQREIPKQYF.

The V call is TRBV6-4, the J call TRBJ1-5; D possibly corresponds to TRBD1 (5 bases). CDR1 and CDR2 (germline): MRHNA, SNTAGT. V lost 1 base to trimming and J lost 6 bases, with 16 bases between them. This CDR3 has 16 residues. CDR3 DNA sequence: TGTGCCAGCAGTGACTTCCGCGCAGGGCTTCCTCAGCCCCAGCATTTT. This codes for CASSDFRAGLPQPQHF.

This chain uses TRBV28 with TRBJ2-3; the match to TRBD2 covers 12 bases. Germline lookup yields CDR1 MDHEN and CDR2 SYDVKM. V gave up 6 bases and J gave up 4 bases; unmatched junction bases: 11. This CDR3 is built from 17 residues. DNA for the CDR3: TGTGCCAGCAGCACCTCGGGACTAGCGGGCAGACCAGATACGCAGTATTTT. Translation gives CASSTSGLAGRPDTQYF.

The genes are TRBV13 and TRBJ1-2, with TRBD1 matching over 12 bases. The CDR3 runs to 20 residues. Trimming took 4 bases from V and 0 from J; bases not matched to a gene: 15. Germline V lookup: CDR1 PRHDT, CDR2 FYEKMQ (reference sequence). CDR3 sequence (DNA): TGTGCCAGCAGCTCCCGCAAGTCGGGACAGGGGGCTTCGACTAACTATGGCTACACCTTC. This translates into CASSSRKSGQGASTNYGYTF.

This clone was picked up one time. The gene calls are TRBV19 and TRBJ2-1; 9 nucleotides match TRBD2. The CDR3 runs to 15 residues. V trimming: 4 bases; J trimming: 2 bases; junction bases outside the gene matches: 3. Germline CDR1 LNHDA, CDR2 SQIVND (reference sequence). CDR3 nucleotide sequence: TGTGCCAGTAGTAACGGACTAGCGCCCTACAATGAGCAGTTCTTC. Its translation is CASSNGLAPYNEQFF.

The chain couples TRBV25-1 to TRBJ2-5, with a weak D call TRBD1 (5 bases). V was trimmed by 5 bases and J by 4 bases, leaving 17 bases between them. The CDR3 spans 15 residues. Looked up from germline, CDR1 is MGHDK and CDR2 is SYGVNS. The CDR3 DNA sequence: TGTGCCAGCAGTCATAGGGGATCGTCCCTAGAGACCCAGTACTTC. Residues: CASSHRGSSLETQYF.

The rearrangement joins TRBV19 to TRBJ1-3; D ambiguous. This CDR3 comprises 14 residues. Trimming stripped 5 bases from V and 0 bases from J, with 8 bases between. Germline loops: CDR1 LNHDA, CDR2 SQIVND (reference sequence). CDR3 protein: CASSPSSSGNTIYF. The CDR3 nucleotides are TGTGCCAGTAGTCCGTCCAGCTCTGGAAACACCATATATTTT. The full variable domain, its missing parts supplied by reference TRBV19 and TRBJ1-3, is DGGITQSPKYLFRKEGQNVTLSCEQNLNHDAMYWYRQDPGQGLRLIYYSQIVNDFQKGDIAEGYSVSREKKESFPLTVTSAQKNPTAFYLCASSPSSSGNTIYFGEGSWLTVV.

CDR3 residues: CASSQQGNIQYF. The CDR3 region has the DNA TGTGCCAGCAGCCAACAGGGAAACATTCAGTACTTC. The chain recombines TRBV3-1 (or the pseudogene TRBV3-2) with TRBJ2-4, with D maybe TRBD1 (5 bases). This CDR3 has 12 residues. V was shortened by 2 bases and J by 6 bases, with 5 bases between the two germline ends. From germline, CDR1 is LGHDT and CDR2 YNNKEL (reference sequence).

This clone was counted a few times. The CDR3 coding sequence is TGTGCCAGCAAGGGACAGGGGTTATCCGAGCAGTACTTC. This encodes CASKGQGLSEQYF. The chain links TRBV28 to TRBJ2-7, with TRBD1 matching over 10 bases. CDR1 is MDHEN and CDR2 is SYDVKM in the germline V gene. J lost 6 bases, V lost 7 bases, and 6 bases had no gene match. This CDR3 comprises 13 residues.

The chain employs TRBV4-1 and TRBJ1-3; D call uncertain. The V end was cut by 3 bases, the J end by 8 bases, with 20 bases between. The germline gives CDR1 MGHRA, CDR2 YSYEKL. The CDR3 runs to 16 residues. In nucleotides, the CDR3 is TGCGCCAGCAGCCAGGAACGGCATTGGTTGATGGACACCATATATTTT. Residues: CASSQERHWLMDTIYF.

This clone was seen a few times. The chain has TRBV19 and TRBJ2-7; 8 bases agree with TRBD1. Germline V gene lookup returns CDR1 LNHDA and CDR2 SQIVND (reference sequence). The CDR3 length is 15 residues. V gave up 7 bases and J gave up 5 bases; unmatched junction bases: 13. The chain's CDR3 is CASMPLGTGTDEQYF. The CDR3 nucleotides are TGTGCCAGTATGCCCCTCGGGACAGGAACCGACGAGCAGTACTTC.

CDR3 loop: CASSLHRYAYEQYF. For the CDR3, the DNA is TGTGCCAGCAGCTTGCACAGGTACGCCTACGAGCAGTACTTC. This rearrangement joins TRBV5-6 to TRBJ2-7, with TRBD1 as a possible D gene (5 bases). The CDR3 loop spans 14 amino acids. Germline V gene data show CDR1 as SGHDT and CDR2 as YYEEEE. Trimming cost V 1 base and J 2 bases, with 10 bases left between them.

The table lists this clone with a count of one. The chain employs TRBV5-6 and TRBJ1-2, with D maybe TRBD1 (5 bases). Germline CDR1 SGHDT, CDR2 YYEEEE. The germline V and J ends were trimmed by 4 bases and 1 base, with 14 bases remaining between them. This CDR3 is 15 amino acids long. The CDR3 nucleotides read TGTGCCAGCAGCGAAGCGGGACTGATTAACTATGGCTACACCTTC. Amino acids: CASSEAGLINYGYTF. The full variable domain, in which reference TRBV5-6 and TRBJ1-2 provide the parts outside the CDR3, is DAGVTQSPTHLIKTRGQQVTLRCSPKSGHDTVSWYQQALGQGPQFIFQYYEEEERQRGNFPDRFSGHQFPNYSSELNVNALLLGDSALYLCASSEAGLINYGYTFGSGTRLTVV.

This chain connects TRBV7-9 to TRBJ1-1; no firm D call. CDR1 is SEHNR, CDR2 FQNEAQ, per germline (reference sequence). Trimming left V 1 base short and J 4 bases short, with 4 bases between. The CDR3 length is 12 residues. CDR3 sequence: CASSLGATEAFF. CDR3 DNA: TGTGCCAGCAGCTTAGGGGCCACTGAAGCTTTCTTT.

This chain links TRBV12-3 or TRBV12-4 with TRBJ1-5, with a weak D call TRBD1 (5 bases). The CDR3 runs to 12 residues. Trimming cost V 3 bases and J 6 bases, with 6 bases left between them. The CDR3 DNA follows: TGTGCCAGCAGTTTCGGGGGTCAGCCCCAGCATTTT. This encodes CASSFGGQPQHF.

This clone came up a few times. The chain recombines TRBV6-2 or TRBV6-3 with TRBJ1-5; unclear D gene. CDR3 length: 14 amino acids. The V end lost 0 bases, the J end lost 5 bases, and 8 bases lay between the germline ends. Germline V lookup: CDR1 MNHEY, CDR2 SVGEGT. In DNA, the CDR3 is TGTGCCAGCAGTTACTCGTCGGGGTATCAGCCCCAGCATTTT. Its protein product is CASSYSSGYQPQHF.

The chain uses TRBV19 and TRBJ1-1, with a tentative D call TRBD1 (5 bases). Germline CDR1 reads LNHDA; CDR2 reads SQIVND (reference sequence). V dropped 1 base and J dropped 7 bases, with 10 bases sitting between them. The CDR3 extends over 13 amino acids. DNA for the CDR3: TGTGCCAGTAGTATAGGGGCGGGACTTGAAGCTTTCTTT. This sequence encodes CASSIGAGLEAFF.

The chain combines TRBV5-4 with TRBJ2-5, with D tentatively TRBD1 (6 bases). Trimming pared 4 bases from V and 4 bases from J, leaving 8 bases between. Germline values: CDR1 SGHNT, CDR2 YYREEE (reference sequence). This CDR3 comprises 12 residues. The CDR3 loop reads CASSPGAETQYF. The CDR3 DNA reads as TGTGCCAGCAGCCCAGGGGCAGAGACCCAGTACTTC.

The chain carries TRBV18 and TRBJ1-5; TRBD1 aligns across 8 bases. Unmatched junction bases numbered 4, after V lost 1 base and J lost 5 bases. Germline V gives CDR1 KGHSH, CDR2 LQKENI. This CDR3 spans 15 amino acids. In DNA form, the CDR3 reads TGTGCCAGCTCACCACAAGGACAGGGCTATCAGCCCCAGCATTTT. The encoded protein is CASSPQGQGYQPQHF.

This chain uses TRBV24-1 with TRBJ1-1, with D unresolved. The CDR3 consists of 14 residues. CDR1 and CDR2 (germline): KGHDR, SFDVKD. With 5 bases removed from V and 0 bases from J, the gap between germline ends came to 9 bases. CDR3: CATSAGGMNTEAFF. The CDR3 region has the DNA TGTGCCACCAGTGCTGGTGGCATGAACACTGAAGCTTTCTTT.

The chain's CDR3 is CASSLTWGDRDNQPQHF. The CDR3 DNA is TGTGCCAGCAGCTTGACTTGGGGGGACAGGGACAATCAGCCCCAGCATTTT. V usage is TRBV7-6 and J usage is TRBJ1-5, with 9 bases that match TRBD1. CDR1 and CDR2 (germline): SGHVS, FNYEAQ. V lost 3 bases and J lost 3; bases outside the gene matches: 9. There are 17 residues in the CDR3.